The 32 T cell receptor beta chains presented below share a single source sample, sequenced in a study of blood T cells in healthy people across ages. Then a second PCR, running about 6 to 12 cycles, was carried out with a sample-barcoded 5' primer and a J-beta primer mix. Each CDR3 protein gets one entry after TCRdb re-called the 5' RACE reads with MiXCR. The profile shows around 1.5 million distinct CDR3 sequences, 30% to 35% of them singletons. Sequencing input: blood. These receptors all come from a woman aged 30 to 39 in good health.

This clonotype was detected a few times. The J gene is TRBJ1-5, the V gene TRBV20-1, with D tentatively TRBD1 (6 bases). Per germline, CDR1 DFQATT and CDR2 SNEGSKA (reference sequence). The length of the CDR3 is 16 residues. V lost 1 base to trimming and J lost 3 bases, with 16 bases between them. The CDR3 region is CSARVTGSDNNQPQHF. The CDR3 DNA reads TGCAGTGCTAGAGTCACAGGGTCGGATAACAATCAGCCCCAGCATTTT.

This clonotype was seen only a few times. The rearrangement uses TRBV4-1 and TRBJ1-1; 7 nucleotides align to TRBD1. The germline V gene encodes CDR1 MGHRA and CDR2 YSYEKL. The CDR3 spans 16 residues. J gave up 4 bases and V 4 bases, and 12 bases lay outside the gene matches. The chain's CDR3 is CASSPLLTGLGTEAFF. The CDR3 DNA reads TGCGCCAGCAGCCCACTATTGACAGGGCTGGGCACTGAAGCTTTCTTT.

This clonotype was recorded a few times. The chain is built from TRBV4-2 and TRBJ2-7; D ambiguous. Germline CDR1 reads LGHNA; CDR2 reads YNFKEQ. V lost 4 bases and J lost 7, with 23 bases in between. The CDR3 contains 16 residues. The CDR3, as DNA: TGTGCCAGCAGCCGCCTTTCCAAGTCCCCCTACAATGAGCAGTACTTC. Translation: CASSRLSKSPYNEQYF.

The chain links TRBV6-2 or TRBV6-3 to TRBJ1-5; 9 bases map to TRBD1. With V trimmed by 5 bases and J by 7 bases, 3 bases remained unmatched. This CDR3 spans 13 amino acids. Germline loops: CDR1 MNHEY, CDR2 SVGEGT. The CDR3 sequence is CASSTTGGQPQHF. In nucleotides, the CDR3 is TGTGCCAGCAGTACCACAGGGGGCCAGCCCCAGCATTTT.

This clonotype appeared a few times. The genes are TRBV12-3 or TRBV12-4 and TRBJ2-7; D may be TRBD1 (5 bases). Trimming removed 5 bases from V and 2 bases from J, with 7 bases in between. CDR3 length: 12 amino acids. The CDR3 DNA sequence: TGTGCCAGCAGTGTCAGGGCCTACGAGCAGTACTTC. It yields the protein CASSVRAYEQYF.

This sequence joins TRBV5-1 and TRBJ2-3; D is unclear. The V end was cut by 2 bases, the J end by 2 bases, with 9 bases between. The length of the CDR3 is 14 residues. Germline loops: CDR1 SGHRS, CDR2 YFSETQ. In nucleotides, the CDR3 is TGCGCCAGCAGCTTAGACGCGTTCACAGATACGCAGTATTTT. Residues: CASSLDAFTDTQYF.

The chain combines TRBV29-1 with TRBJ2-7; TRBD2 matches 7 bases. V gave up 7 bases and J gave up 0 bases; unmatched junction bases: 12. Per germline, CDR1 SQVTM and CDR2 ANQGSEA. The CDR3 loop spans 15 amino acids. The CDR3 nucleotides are TGCAGCGGGACTCTAGGACTAGTGAGCTCCTACGAGCAGTACTTC. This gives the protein CSGTLGLVSSYEQYF.

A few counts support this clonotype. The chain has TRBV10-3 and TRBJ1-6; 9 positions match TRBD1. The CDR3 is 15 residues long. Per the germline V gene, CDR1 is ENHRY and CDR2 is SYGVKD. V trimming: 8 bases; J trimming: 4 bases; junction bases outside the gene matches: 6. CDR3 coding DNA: TGTGCCATCTCCTCGGGACAGGGTTATAATTCACCCCTCCACTTT. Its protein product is CAISSGQGYNSPLHF.

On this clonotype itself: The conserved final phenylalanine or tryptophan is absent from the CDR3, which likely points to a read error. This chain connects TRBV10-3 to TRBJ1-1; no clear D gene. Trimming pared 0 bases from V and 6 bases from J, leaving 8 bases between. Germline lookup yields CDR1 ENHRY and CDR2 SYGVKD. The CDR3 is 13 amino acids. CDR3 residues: CAISESRAPEAFC. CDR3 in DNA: TGTGCCATCAGTGAGTCTCGTGCCCCTGAAGCTTTCTGT.

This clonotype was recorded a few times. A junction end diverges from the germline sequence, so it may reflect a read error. The CDR3 nucleotides are TGTGCCAACAGTCCGGGGACCGGTGAGAGTTACAATGAGCAGTTCTTC. It is translated as CANSPGTGESYNEQFF. The chain employs TRBV12-3 or TRBV12-4 and TRBJ2-1, with D perhaps being TRBD1 or TRBD2 (5 bases each). This CDR3 region has 16 residues.

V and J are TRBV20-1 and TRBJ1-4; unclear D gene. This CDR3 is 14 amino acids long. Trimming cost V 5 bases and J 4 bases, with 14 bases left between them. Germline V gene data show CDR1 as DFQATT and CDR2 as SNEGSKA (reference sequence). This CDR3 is CSAGYEGNNEKLFF. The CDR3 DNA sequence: TGCAGTGCTGGGTACGAGGGTAATAATGAAAAACTGTTTTTT.

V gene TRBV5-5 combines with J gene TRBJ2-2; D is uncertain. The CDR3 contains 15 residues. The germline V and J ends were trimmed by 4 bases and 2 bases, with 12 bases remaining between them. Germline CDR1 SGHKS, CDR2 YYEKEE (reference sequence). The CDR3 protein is CASSTLQHNTGELFF. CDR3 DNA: TGTGCCAGCAGCACACTTCAGCACAACACCGGGGAGCTGTTTTTT.

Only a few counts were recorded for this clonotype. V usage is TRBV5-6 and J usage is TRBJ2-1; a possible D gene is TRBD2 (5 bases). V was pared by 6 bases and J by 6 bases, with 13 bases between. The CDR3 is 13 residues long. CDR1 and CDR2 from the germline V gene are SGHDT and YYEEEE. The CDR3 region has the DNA TGTGCCAGCACCCCACCGGGATCCAATGAGCAGTTCTTC. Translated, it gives CASTPPGSNEQFF.

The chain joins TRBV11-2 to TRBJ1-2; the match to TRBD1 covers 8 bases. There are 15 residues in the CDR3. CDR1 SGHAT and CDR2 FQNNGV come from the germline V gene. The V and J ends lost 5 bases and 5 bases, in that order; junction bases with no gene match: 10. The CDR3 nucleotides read TGTGCCAGCAGCGTATCGACCGGGACAGGATATGGCTACACCTTC. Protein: CASSVSTGTGYGYTF.

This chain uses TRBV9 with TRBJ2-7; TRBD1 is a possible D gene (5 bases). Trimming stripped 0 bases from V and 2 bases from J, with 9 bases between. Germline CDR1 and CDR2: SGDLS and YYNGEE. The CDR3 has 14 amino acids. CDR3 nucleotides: TGTGCCAGCAGCGTAGCCGAGACAGCCTACGAGCAGTACTTC. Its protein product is CASSVAETAYEQYF.

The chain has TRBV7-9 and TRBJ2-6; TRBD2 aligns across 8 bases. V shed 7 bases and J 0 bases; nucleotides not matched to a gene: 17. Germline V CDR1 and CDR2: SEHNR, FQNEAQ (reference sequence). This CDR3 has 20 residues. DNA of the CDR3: TGTGCCAGCAACCTCCCGGGACTAGTGGGGGCCTACTCTGGGGCCAACGTCCTGACTTTC. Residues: CASNLPGLVGAYSGANVLTF.

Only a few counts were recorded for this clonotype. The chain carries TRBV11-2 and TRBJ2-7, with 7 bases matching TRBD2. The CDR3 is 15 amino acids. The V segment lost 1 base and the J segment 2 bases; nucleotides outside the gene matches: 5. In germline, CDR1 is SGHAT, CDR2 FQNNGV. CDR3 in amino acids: CASSLGLAITYEQYF. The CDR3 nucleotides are TGTGCCAGCAGCTTAGGACTAGCCATCACCTACGAGCAGTACTTC.

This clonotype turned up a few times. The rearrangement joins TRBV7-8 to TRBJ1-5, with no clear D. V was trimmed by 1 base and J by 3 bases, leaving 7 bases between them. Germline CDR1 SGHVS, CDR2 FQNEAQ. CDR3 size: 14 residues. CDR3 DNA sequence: TGTGCCAGCAGCTTAGTGGTTGACAATCAGCCCCAGCATTTT. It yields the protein CASSLVVDNQPQHF.

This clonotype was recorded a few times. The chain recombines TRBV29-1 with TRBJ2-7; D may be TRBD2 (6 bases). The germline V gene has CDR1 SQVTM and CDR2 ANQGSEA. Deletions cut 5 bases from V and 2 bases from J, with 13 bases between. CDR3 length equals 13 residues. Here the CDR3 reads CSVRDFGAYEQYF. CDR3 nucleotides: TGCAGCGTTAGGGACTTCGGGGCCTACGAGCAGTACTTC.

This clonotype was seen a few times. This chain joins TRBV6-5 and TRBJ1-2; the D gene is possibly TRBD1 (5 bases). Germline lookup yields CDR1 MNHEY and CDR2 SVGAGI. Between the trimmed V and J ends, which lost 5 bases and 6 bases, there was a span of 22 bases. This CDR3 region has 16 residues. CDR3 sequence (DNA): TGTGCCAGCAGTGCTACTCGGGGCAAGGGGAGGGATGGCTACACCTTC. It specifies CASSATRGKGRDGYTF.

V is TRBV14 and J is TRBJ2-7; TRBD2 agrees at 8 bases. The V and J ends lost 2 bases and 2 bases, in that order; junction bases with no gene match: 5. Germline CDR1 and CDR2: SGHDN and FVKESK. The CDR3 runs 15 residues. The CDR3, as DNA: TGTGCCAGCAGCCAACATAGCGGGGATGCCTACGAGCAGTACTTC. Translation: CASSQHSGDAYEQYF.

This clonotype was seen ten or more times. For the CDR3, the DNA is TGCAGCGTTGAGGCACTCCCCTACGAGCAGTACTTC. Its protein product is CSVEALPYEQYF. V is TRBV29-1 and J is TRBJ2-7; D is undetermined. Deletions cut 3 bases from V and 2 bases from J, with 8 bases between. The CDR3 extends over 12 amino acids. CDR1 SQVTM and CDR2 ANQGSEA come from the germline V gene.

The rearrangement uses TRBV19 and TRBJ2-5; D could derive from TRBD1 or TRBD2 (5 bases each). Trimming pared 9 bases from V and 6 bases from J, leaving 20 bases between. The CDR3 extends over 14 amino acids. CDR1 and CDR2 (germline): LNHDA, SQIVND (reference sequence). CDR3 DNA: TGTGCCAGCGACGTGGGGCGCCCCGGGAAGACCCAGTACTTC. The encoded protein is CASDVGRPGKTQYF.

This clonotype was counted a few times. Here the CDR3 reads CASSFGVSGANVLTF. The CDR3 coding sequence is TGTGCCAGCAGCTTTGGGGTTTCTGGGGCCAACGTCCTGACTTTC. This chain joins TRBV5-5 and TRBJ2-6; D unresolved. V was pared by 2 bases and J by 1 base, with 7 bases between. This CDR3 is built from 15 residues. Looked up from germline, CDR1 is SGHKS and CDR2 is YYEKEE (reference sequence).

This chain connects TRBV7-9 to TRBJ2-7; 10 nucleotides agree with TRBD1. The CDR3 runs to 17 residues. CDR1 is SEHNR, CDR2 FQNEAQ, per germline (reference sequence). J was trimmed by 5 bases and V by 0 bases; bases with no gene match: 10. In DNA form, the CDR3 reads TGTGCCAGCAGCTTAGCTTTCCTCCGGGACAGGGGCCACGAGCAGTACTTC. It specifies CASSLAFLRDRGHEQYF.

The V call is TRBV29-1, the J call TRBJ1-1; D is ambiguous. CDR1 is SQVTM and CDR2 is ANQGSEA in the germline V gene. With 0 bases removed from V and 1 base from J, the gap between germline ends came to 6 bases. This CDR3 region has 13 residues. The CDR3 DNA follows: TGCAGCGTTGAAGAGTTCAGGAACACTGAAGCTTTCTTT. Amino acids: CSVEEFRNTEAFF.

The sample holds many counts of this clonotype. This CDR3 reads CSARGYRSTDTQYF. CDR3 DNA sequence: TGCAGTGCTAGGGGTTACAGGAGCACAGATACGCAGTATTTT. J is TRBJ2-3 and V is TRBV20-1; D is possibly TRBD1 (5 bases). Trimming stripped 3 bases from V and 0 bases from J, with 10 bases between. The V gene's germline CDR1 is DFQATT and CDR2 SNEGSKA (reference sequence). The CDR3 has 14 residues.

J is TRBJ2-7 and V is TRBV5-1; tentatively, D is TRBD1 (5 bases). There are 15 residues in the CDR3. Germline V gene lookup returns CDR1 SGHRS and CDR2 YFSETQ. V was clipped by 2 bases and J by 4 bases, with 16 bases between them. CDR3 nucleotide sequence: TGCGCCAGCAGCTTTGTCCCAACAGGAGAGTACGAGCAGTACTTC. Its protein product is CASSFVPTGEYEQYF.

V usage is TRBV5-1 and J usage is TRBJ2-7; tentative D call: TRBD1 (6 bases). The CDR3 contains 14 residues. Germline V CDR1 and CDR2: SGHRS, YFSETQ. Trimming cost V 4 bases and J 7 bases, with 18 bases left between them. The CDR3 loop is CASSPDRTQGEQYF. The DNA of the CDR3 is TGCGCCAGCAGCCCTGACAGGACCCAGGGGGAGCAGTACTTC.

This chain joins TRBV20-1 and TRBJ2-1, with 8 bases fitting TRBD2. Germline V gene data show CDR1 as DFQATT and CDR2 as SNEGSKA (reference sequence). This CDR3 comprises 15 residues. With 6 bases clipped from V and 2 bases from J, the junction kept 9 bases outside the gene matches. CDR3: CSAQNSGAAYNEQFF. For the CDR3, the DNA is TGCAGTGCGCAGAATAGCGGGGCAGCCTACAATGAGCAGTTCTTC.

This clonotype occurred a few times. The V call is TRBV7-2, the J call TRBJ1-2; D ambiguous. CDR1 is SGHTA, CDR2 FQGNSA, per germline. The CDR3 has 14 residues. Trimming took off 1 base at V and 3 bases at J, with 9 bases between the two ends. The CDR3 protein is CASSLGLVDYGYTF. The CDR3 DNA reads TGTGCCAGCAGCTTAGGTCTAGTTGACTATGGCTACACCTTC.

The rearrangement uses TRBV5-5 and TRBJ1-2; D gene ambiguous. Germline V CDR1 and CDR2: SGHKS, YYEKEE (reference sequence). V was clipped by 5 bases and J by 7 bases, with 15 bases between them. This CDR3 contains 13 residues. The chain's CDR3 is CASRRLVGRGYTF. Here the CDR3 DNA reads TGTGCCAGCAGGAGGTTGGTGGGCCGTGGCTACACCTTC.